The rows below give T cell receptor beta chains drawn from one sample of a study of Graves' ophthalmopathy and Graves' hyperthyroidism. TCRdb fed the multiplex PCR reads into MiXCR, producing one record per CDR3 protein. The repertoire holds 580,000 or so distinct CDR3 sequences, with less than 45% as singletons. The sample was peripheral blood or thyroid tissue (not recorded which). The receptors shown here come from an adult man with Graves' hyperthyroidism. CDR3s include the opening cysteine and the closing phenylalanine or tryptophan. D genes are given only for firm matches. The size of a clone is reported for some rows only, either as once, few or many, or as a class for expanded clones.

v_gene	d_gene	j_gene	abundance	CDR3aa	CDR3nt
TRBV4-2	NA	TRBJ1-5	many	CASSQGDRRNQPQHF	TGTGCCAGCAGCCAAGGTGACAGACGAAATCAGCCCCAGCATTTT
TRBV3-1	NA	TRBJ2-7	few	CASSQVWYEQYF	TGTGCCAGCAGCCAAGTGTGGTACGAGCAGTACTTC
TRBV29-1	TRBD1	TRBJ2-7	NA	CSVRDRASYEQYF	TGCAGCGTCCGGGACAGGGCGTCCTACGAGCAGTACTTC
TRBV20-1	TRBD2	TRBJ2-5	many	CSASSPAGGPETQYF	TGCAGTGCTAGTTCGCCAGCGGGGGGGCCCGAGACCCAGTACTTC
TRBV7-6	NA	TRBJ2-5	many	CASSLVVGRQETQYF	TGTGCCAGCAGCTTAGTAGTTGGCAGGCAAGAGACCCAGTACTTC
TRBV20-1	TRBD2	TRBJ2-2	many	CSARRGGTTGELFF	TGCAGTGCCAGACGGGGGGGAACCACCGGGGAGCTGTTTTTT
TRBV24-1	NA	TRBJ2-5	many	CATSDSVGSGETQYF	TGTGCCACCAGTGATTCGGTAGGGTCAGGAGAGACCCAGTACTTC
TRBV7-9	TRBD1	TRBJ2-3	NA	CASSLGTGAVDTQYF	TGTGCCAGCAGCCTGGGGACAGGCGCCGTGGATACGCAGTATTTT
TRBV7-9	NA	TRBJ2-5	NA	CASSPRGAGRNTRLQETQYF	TGTGCCAGCAGCCCTAGGGGGGCAGGGAGGAACACTCGCCTCCAAGAGACCCAGTACTTC
TRBV10-2	TRBD1	TRBJ1-2	many	CASSEAGTGNGYTF	TGCGCCAGCAGTGAGGCCGGGACAGGGAACGGCTACACCTTC
TRBV20-1	NA	TRBJ1-1	NA	CSARMAGQGNRNTEAFF	TGCAGTGCTAGAATGGCTGGGCAGGGAAACAGAAACACTGAAGCTTTCTTT
TRBV2	TRBD2	TRBJ2-7	many	CASSEGRLAGPSYEQYF	TGTGCCAGCAGTGAAGGTAGACTAGCGGGGCCTTCCTACGAGCAGTACTTC
TRBV20-1	NA	TRBJ2-5	many	CSAREIRGWETQYF	TGCAGTGCTAGAGAGATTCGGGGGTGGGAGACCCAGTACTTC
TRBV29-1	NA	TRBJ1-2	NA	CSGGAGLNYGYTF	TGCAGCGGAGGCGCAGGGTTGAACTATGGCTACACCTTC
TRBV28	NA	TRBJ2-7	NA	CASSESVEEQYF	TGTGCCAGCAGTGAGTCTGTGGAGGAGCAGTACTTC
TRBV7-2	NA	TRBJ1-1	few	CASSLGGWEAFF	TGTGCCAGCAGCTTAGGGGGGTGGGAAGCTTTCTTT
TRBV14	NA	TRBJ1-1	NA	CASSPWGSAEAFF	TGTGCCAGCAGCCCCTGGGGCTCGGCTGAAGCTTTCTTT
TRBV9	NA	TRBJ1-4	NA	CASSGAGTSNEKLFF	TGTGCCAGCAGTGGTGCAGGAACGTCGAATGAAAAACTGTTTTTT
TRBV5-8	NA	TRBJ1-3	many	CASSLTGTPGNTIYF	TGTGCCAGCAGCCTAACGGGGACGCCCGGAAACACCATATATTTT
TRBV10-2	NA	TRBJ1-4	many	CASSETAAWNEKLFF	TGCGCCAGCAGTGAGACCGCAGCCTGGAATGAAAAACTGTTTTTT
TRBV7-9	NA	TRBJ2-7	NA	CASSLRSGVYEQYF	TGTGCCAGCAGCCTAAGATCAGGGGTCTACGAGCAGTACTTC
TRBV6-5	TRBD1	TRBJ2-7	NA	CAISEWTGRTSYEQYF	TGTGCCATCAGTGAGTGGACAGGACGTACCTCCTACGAGCAGTACTTC
TRBV11-2	TRBD2	TRBJ2-5	many	CASSSLAGAETQYF	TGTGCCAGCAGCTCGCTAGCGGGGGCGGAGACCCAGTACTTC
TRBV10-3	NA	TRBJ1-2	many	CAITTSLEYYGYTF	TGTGCCATCACCACGTCTTTGGAGTACTATGGCTACACCTTC
TRBV15	NA	TRBJ2-1	NA	CATHGEQFF	TGTGCCACCCACGGTGAGCAGTTCTTC
TRBV20-1	NA	TRBJ1-1	many	CSAPITRGERAFF	TGCAGTGCGCCTATTACCAGGGGCGAGCGAGCTTTCTTT
TRBV2	NA	TRBJ2-6	many	CASSAGTAQSGANVLTF	TGTGCCAGCAGTGCCGGGACTGCTCAATCCGGGGCCAACGTCCTGACTTTC
TRBV10-2	TRBD2	TRBJ2-2	once	CASTGLAGAPGELFF	TGCGCCAGCACTGGACTAGCGGGAGCACCCGGGGAGCTGTTTTTT
TRBV7-9	NA	TRBJ2-2	many	CASSFGQAGDTGELFF	TGTGCCAGCAGCTTCGGACAGGCGGGGGACACCGGGGAGCTGTTTTTT
TRBV9	TRBD2	TRBJ2-7	many	CASSPSGGAYEQYF	TGTGCCAGCAGCCCCAGCGGGGGGGCCTACGAGCAGTACTTC
TRBV29-1	TRBD1	TRBJ2-3	NA	CSLQTGGTDTQYF	TGCAGCTTGCAAACAGGGGGCACGGATACGCAGTATTTT
TRBV27	NA	TRBJ1-2	NA	CASSFWAGHGYTF	TGTGCCAGCAGTTTCTGGGCAGGGCATGGCTACACCTTC
TRBV2	TRBD1	TRBJ1-3	few	CASSPQGEAGNTIYF	TGTGCCAGCAGCCCACAGGGGGAAGCTGGAAACACCATATATTTT
TRBV20-1	TRBD1	TRBJ1-2	many	CSAKGGSKGQGAYGYTF	TGCAGTGCCAAGGGCGGAAGCAAGGGACAGGGCGCCTATGGCTACACCTTC
TRBV24-1	NA	TRBJ2-3	few	CATSDRGGRDTDTQYF	TGTGCCACCAGTGACAGGGGCGGGAGAGACACAGATACGCAGTATTTT
TRBV10-3	TRBD1	TRBJ2-7	once	CASSERDRGLLDYEQYF	TGTGCCAGCAGTGAACGGGACAGGGGGCTTCTGGACTACGAGCAGTACTTC
TRBV3-1	NA	TRBJ1-5	NA	CASSMGQADQPQHF	TGTGCCAGCAGTATGGGGCAGGCGGATCAGCCCCAGCATTTT
TRBV5-1	NA	TRBJ2-2	many	CASSLWAGANTGELFF	TGCGCCAGCAGCTTGTGGGCAGGGGCGAACACCGGGGAGCTGTTTTTT
TRBV7-2	TRBD2	TRBJ2-7	NA	CASTGQAGGLHEQYF	TGTGCCAGCACAGGGCAGGCGGGAGGGTTACACGAGCAGTACTTC
TRBV7-9	NA	TRBJ2-5	few	CASNNEKRETQYF	TGTGCCAGCAACAACGAGAAACGGGAGACCCAGTACTTC
TRBV2	NA	TRBJ1-2	NA	CASSESTDSYGYTF	TGTGCCAGCAGTGAGTCGACAGATTCTTATGGCTACACCTTC
TRBV4-1	NA	TRBJ2-5	few	CASSQDRTIQETQYF	TGCGCCAGCAGCCAAGATCGAACTATCCAAGAGACCCAGTACTTC
TRBV20-1	NA	TRBJ1-1	NA	CSARGQDETEAFF	TGCAGTGCTAGGGGACAAGACGAGACTGAAGCTTTCTTT
TRBV18	TRBD1	TRBJ2-5	NA	CASSQRQGAGETQYF	TGTGCCAGCTCACAGAGACAGGGGGCGGGAGAGACCCAGTACTTC
TRBV7-8	TRBD1	TRBJ1-5	NA	CASSLFGQGAGQPQHF	TGTGCCAGCAGCTTATTTGGGCAGGGGGCCGGTCAGCCCCAGCATTTT
TRBV12-3/TRBV12-4	TRBD1	TRBJ2-6	few	CASSSPGQGANVLTF	TGTGCCAGCAGTTCCCCGGGACAGGGGGCCAACGTCCTGACTTTC
TRBV9	NA	TRBJ2-2	many	CASSAGPSGSTGELFF	TGTGCCAGCAGCGCGGGACCAAGTGGTAGCACCGGGGAGCTGTTTTTT
TRBV6-5	TRBD2	TRBJ2-5	many	CASRESGGTETQYF	TGTGCCAGCAGGGAGAGCGGGGGGACAGAGACCCAGTACTTC
TRBV10-3	NA	TRBJ2-7	NA	CAIAYGTGDHYEQYF	TGTGCCATCGCATACGGGACGGGGGACCACTACGAGCAGTACTTC
TRBV2	NA	TRBJ1-1	NA	CASSSPTVNTEAFF	TGTGCCAGCAGTTCTCCTACGGTGAACACTGAAGCTTTCTTT
TRBV12-3/TRBV12-4	NA	TRBJ1-2	many	CASSPGTNGYTF	TGTGCCAGCAGTCCCGGGACGAATGGCTACACCTTC
TRBV29-1	NA	TRBJ1-5	NA	CSVASGGNQPQHF	TGCAGCGTCGCCAGCGGAGGAAATCAGCCCCAGCATTTT